A single sample gave rise to the 6 T cell receptor beta chains below, sequenced in a study of blood T cell repertoires in COVID-19. TCRdb's table, derived via immunoSEQ multiplex PCR, lists solely in-frame clones and lacks some. The sample has around 370,000 clones; about 88% are singletons. The sequencing input was PBMCs or T cells enriched from blood (not recorded which). Receptor source: a woman aged 18-35 years who had recovered from COVID-19.

The rearrangement uses TRBV27 and TRBJ2-5; a weak D match, TRBD2 (6 bases). V gave up 1 base and J gave up 6 bases, with 15 bases separating them. The germline V gene encodes CDR1 MNHEY and CDR2 SMNVEV (reference sequence). There are 15 residues in the CDR3. CDR3 loop: CASSLLDGGVKTQYF. The CDR3 nucleotides read TGTGCCAGCAGTTTATTGGATGGCGGGGTCAAGACCCAGTACTTC.

The table lists this clone with a count of one. The V call is TRBV24-1, the J call TRBJ1-1, with a weak D call TRBD1 (5 bases). Per germline, CDR1 KGHDR and CDR2 SFDVKD. V lost 1 base to trimming and J lost 5 bases, with 7 bases between them. The CDR3 runs to 13 residues. The CDR3 reads CATSDFSGTEAFF. The CDR3 coding sequence is TGTGCCACCAGTGATTTTTCAGGGACTGAAGCTTTCTTT.

This chain links TRBV28 with TRBJ2-7, with a tentative D call TRBD1 (6 bases). CDR1 is MDHEN, CDR2 SYDVKM, per germline. V dropped 4 bases and J dropped 4 bases, with 20 bases sitting between them. The length of the CDR3 is 16 residues. The CDR3 loop reads CASSSHADRTMYEQYF. DNA of the CDR3: TGTGCCAGCAGTTCTCACGCCGACAGGACCATGTACGAGCAGTACTTC.

The rearrangement uses TRBV9 and TRBJ2-5; 7 nucleotides line up with TRBD2. The CDR3 totals 14 residues. The germline V gene encodes CDR1 SGDLS and CDR2 YYNGEE. Trimming took 4 bases from V and 5 from J; bases not matched to a gene: 8. DNA of the CDR3: TGTGCCAGCAGCTCCGATGGGCGGGAGGAGACCCAGTACTTC. Residues: CASSSDGREETQYF. Full variable domain (remainder filled in from reference TRBV9 and TRBJ2-5): DSGVTQTPKHLITATGQRVTLRCSPRSGDLSVYWYQQSLDQGLQFLIQYYNGEERAKGNILERFSAQQFPDLHSELNLSSLELGDSALYFCASSSDGREETQYFGPGTRLLVL.

The chain couples TRBV12-3 or TRBV12-4 to TRBJ1-6; 7 nucleotides agree with TRBD1. The CDR3 spans 12 residues. J lost 8 bases, V lost 6 bases, and 1 base had no gene match. As DNA, the CDR3 is TGTGCCAGCAGAGACAGGGATTCACCCCTCCACTTT. It is translated as CASRDRDSPLHF.

This chain uses TRBV19 with TRBJ1-2, with D possibly matching TRBD1 (6 bases). Germline V gives CDR1 LNHDA, CDR2 SQIVND (reference sequence). Trimming pared 3 bases from V and 4 bases from J, leaving 9 bases between. The CDR3 is 13 residues long. CDR3 protein: CASSIQGPYGYTF. In nucleotides, the CDR3 is TGTGCCAGTAGTATTCAGGGGCCCTATGGCTACACCTTC.